This T cell receptor beta chain emerged from a study of T cells in Graves' hyperthyroidism and ophthalmopathy. Amplified regions were TCR beta CDR3 sequences from RNA transcripts. The study used the HTBI primer set for a first-round RT-PCR of the TCR CDR3. TCRdb itself ran the multiplex PCR reads through MiXCR, one entry per CDR3 protein. The data contain 250,000 to 400,000 distinct CDR3 sequences, about an eighth of them singletons. This CDR3 has 14 amino acids. Germline lookup yields CDR1 SEHNR and CDR2 FQNEAQ (reference sequence). J lost 8 bases, V lost 3 bases, and 7 bases had no gene match. Patients with uncontrolled infections, other autoimmune diseases, pregnancy or lactation were excluded.

This chain connects TRBV7-9 to TRBJ1-2, with TRBD1 identical over 9 bases. The origin of this receptor is a woman in her thirties or forties with Graves' ophthalmopathy. The material sequenced was blood. The DNA of the CDR3 is TGTGCCAGCAGCTTTGCGGGGACAGGGATAGGCTACACCTTC. This sequence encodes CASSFAGTGIGYTF.